This T cell receptor (beta chain) was found in a study of cytomegalovirus exposure and HLA in healthy donors. Study-wide background: A previous analysis identified 100 million to 120 million unique TCR beta sequences derived from roughly 180 million T cells. Study observations and caveats: The records held CMV serostatus as the only immune exposure information.

This CDR3 has 12 amino acids. Between the trimmed V and J ends, which lost 5 bases and 2 bases, there was a span of 7 bases. Germline CDR1 reads SEHNR; CDR2 reads FQNEAQ (reference sequence). Note on this clone: What it binds is not known. Other DNA sequences from this sample encode an identical CDR3 as well.

In the PCR, 60 Vbeta and 13 Jbeta primers were used. Clones were read by immunoSEQ multiplex PCR, and TCRdb kept only the in-frame ones, dropping some. The sample shows 120,000 or so clones, around 81% of them seen only once. The receptor was derived from a middle-aged woman in good health and CMV-seronegative. The specimen was PBMCs. The V gene is TRBV7-9, the J gene TRBJ2-7; no definite D call. The CDR3 here is CASSLTAYEQYF. The CDR3 bases are TGTGCCAGCAGCCTGACTGCCTACGAGCAGTACTTC.